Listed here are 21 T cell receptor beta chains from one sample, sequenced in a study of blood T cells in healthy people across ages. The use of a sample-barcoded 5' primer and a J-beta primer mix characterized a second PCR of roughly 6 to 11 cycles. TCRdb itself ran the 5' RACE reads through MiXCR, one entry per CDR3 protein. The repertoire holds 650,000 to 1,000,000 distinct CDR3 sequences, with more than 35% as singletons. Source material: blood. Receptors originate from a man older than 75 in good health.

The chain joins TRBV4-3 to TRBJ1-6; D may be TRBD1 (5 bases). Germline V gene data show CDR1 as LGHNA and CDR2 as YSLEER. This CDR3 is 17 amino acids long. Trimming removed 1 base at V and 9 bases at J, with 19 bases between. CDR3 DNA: TGCGCCAGCAGCCAAGGCGGGGGACTCCTAGGGGTTTCACCCCTCCACTTT. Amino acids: CASSQGGGLLGVSPLHF.

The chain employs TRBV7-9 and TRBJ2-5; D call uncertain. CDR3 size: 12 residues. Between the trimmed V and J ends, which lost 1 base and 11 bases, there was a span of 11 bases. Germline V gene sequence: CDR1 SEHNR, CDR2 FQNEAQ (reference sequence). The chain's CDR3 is CASSLVVAEQYF. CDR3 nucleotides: TGTGCCAGCAGCTTAGTGGTAGCTGAGCAGTACTTC.

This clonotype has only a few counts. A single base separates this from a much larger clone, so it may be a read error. The CDR3 DNA follows: TGTGCCAGCAGCCTGGGAGGTTACAATGAGCAGTACTTC. It is translated as CASSLGGYNEQYF. The chain employs TRBV3-1 and TRBJ2-7; a possible D gene is TRBD2 (6 bases). The CDR3 has 13 residues. V lost 4 bases to trimming and J lost 7 bases, with 14 bases between them. In germline, CDR1 is LGHDT, CDR2 YNNKEL (reference sequence).

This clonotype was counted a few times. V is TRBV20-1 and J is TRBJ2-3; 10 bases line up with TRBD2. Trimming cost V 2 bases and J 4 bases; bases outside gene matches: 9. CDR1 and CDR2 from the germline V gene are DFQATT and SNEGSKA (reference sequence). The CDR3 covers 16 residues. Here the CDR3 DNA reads TGCAGTGCTAGACGGGTAGCGGGGGGTGATGCAGATACGCAGTATTTT. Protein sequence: CSARRVAGGDADTQYF.

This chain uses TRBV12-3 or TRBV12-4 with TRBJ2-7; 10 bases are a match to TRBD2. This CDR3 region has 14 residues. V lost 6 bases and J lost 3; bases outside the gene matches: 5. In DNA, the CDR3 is TGTGCCAGCAGCAATAGCGGGAGGAACTACGAGCAGTACTTC. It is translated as CASSNSGRNYEQYF.

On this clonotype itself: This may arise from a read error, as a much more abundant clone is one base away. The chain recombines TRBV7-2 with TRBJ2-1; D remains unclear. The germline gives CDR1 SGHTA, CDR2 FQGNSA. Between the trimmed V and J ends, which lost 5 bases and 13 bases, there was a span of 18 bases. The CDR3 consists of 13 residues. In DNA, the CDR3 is TGTGCCAGCAGCCCCCGCGGATCAGAGACCCAGTTCTTC. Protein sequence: CASSPRGSETQFF.

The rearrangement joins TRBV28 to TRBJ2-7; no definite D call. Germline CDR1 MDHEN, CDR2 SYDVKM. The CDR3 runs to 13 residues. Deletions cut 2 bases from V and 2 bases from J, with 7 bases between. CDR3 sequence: CASSLPPTYEQYF. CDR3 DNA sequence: TGTGCCAGCAGTTTACCCCCGACCTACGAGCAGTACTTC. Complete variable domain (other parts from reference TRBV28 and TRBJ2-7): DVKVTQSSRYLVKRTGEKVFLECVQDMDHENMFWYRQDPGLGLRLIYFSYDVKMKEKGDIPEGYSVSREKKERFSLILESASTNQTSMYLCASSLPPTYEQYFGPGTRLTVT.

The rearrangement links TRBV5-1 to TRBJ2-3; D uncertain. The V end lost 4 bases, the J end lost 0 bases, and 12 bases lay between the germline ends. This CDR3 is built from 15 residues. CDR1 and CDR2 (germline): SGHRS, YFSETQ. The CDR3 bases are TGCGCCAGCAGCAAGGCGAGCCCTAGCACAGATACGCAGTATTTT. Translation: CASSKASPSTDTQYF.

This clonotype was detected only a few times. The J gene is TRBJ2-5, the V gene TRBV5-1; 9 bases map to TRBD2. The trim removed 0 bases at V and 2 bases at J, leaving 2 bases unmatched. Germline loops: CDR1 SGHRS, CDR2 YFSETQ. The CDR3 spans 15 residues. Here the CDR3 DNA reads TGCGCCAGCAGCTTGGTTGCGGGAGGGCAAGAGACCCAGTACTTC. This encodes CASSLVAGGQETQYF.

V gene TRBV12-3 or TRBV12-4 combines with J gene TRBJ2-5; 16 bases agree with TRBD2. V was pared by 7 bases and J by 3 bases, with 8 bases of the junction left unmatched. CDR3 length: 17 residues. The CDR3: CASTLGLAGGSKETQYF. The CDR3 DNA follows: TGTGCCAGCACTCTGGGACTAGCGGGAGGGAGTAAAGAGACCCAGTACTTC.

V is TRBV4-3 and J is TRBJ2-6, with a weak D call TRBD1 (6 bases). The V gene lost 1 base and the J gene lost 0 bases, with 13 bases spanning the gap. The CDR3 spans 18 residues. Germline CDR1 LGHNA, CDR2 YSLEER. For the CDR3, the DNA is TGCGCCAGCAGCCAAGTGGACAGTTCCTACTCTGGGGCCAACGTCCTGACTTTC. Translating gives CASSQVDSSYSGANVLTF.

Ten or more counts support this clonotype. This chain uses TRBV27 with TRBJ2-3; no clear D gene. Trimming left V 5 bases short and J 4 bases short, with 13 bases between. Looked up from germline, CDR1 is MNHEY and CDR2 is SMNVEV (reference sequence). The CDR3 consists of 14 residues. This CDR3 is CASSPVGVADTQYF. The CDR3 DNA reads TGTGCCAGCAGTCCCGTGGGCGTCGCAGATACGCAGTATTTT.

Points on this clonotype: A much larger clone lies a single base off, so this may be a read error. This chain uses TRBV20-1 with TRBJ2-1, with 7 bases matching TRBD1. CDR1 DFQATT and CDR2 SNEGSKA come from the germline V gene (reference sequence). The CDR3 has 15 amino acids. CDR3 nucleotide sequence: TGCAGTGCTAGGGGAAACAGGGGCGCATACAATGAGCGGTACTTC. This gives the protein CSARGNRGAYNERYF.

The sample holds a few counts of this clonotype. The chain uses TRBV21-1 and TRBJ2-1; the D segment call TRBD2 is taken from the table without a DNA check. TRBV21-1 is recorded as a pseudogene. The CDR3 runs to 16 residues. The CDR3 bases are TGTGCCAGCAGCAAATCAAAGGGGCGGGAAGGCGGTGAGCAGTTCTTC. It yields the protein CASSKSKGREGGEQFF.

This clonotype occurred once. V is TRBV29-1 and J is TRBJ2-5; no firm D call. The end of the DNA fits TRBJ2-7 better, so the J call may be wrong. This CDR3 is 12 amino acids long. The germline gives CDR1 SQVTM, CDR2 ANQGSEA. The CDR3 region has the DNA TGCAGCGTGCTAAATCTCGGGTGCGAGCAGTACTTC. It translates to CSVLNLGCEQYF.

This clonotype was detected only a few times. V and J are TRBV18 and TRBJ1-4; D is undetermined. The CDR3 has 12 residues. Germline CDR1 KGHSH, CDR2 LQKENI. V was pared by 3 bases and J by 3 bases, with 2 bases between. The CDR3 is CASSPSNEKLFF. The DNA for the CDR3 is TGTGCCAGCTCACCTTCTAATGAAAAACTGTTTTTT.

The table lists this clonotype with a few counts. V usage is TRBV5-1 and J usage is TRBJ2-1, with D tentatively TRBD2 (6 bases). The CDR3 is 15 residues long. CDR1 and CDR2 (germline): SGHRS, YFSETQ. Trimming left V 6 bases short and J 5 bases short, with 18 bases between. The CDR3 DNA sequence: TGCGCCAGCACTACAGGAGGAGGGGTTAACAATGAGCAGTTCTTC. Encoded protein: CASTTGGGVNNEQFF.

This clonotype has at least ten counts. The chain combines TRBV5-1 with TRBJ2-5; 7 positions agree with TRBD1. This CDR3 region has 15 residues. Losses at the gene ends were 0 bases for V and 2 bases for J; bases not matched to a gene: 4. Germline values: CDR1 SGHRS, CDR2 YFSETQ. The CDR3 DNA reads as TGCGCCAGCAGCTTGGAAAGGACAGGTCAAGAGACCCAGTACTTC. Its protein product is CASSLERTGQETQYF.

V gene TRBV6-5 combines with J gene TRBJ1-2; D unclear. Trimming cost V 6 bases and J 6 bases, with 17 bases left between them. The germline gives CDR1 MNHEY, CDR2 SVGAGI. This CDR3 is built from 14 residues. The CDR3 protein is CASRERAGSHGYTF. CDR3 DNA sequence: TGTGCCAGCAGGGAACGGGCCGGATCTCATGGCTACACCTTC.

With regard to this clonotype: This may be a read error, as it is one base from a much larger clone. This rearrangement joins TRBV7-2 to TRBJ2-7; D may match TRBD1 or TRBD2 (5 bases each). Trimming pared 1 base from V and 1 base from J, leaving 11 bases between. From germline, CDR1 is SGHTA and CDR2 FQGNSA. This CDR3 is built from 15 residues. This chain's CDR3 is CTSSLDGGASYEQYF. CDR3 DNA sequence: TGTACCAGCAGCTTAGATGGGGGAGCATCCTACGAGCAGTACTTC.

CDR3 bases: TGTGCCAGCAGTTTGATGGATGAAGCTTTCTTT. Protein product: CASSLMDEAFF. V gene TRBV12-3 or TRBV12-4 combines with J gene TRBJ1-1; D unclear. The CDR3 consists of 11 residues. Deletions cut 3 bases from V and 7 bases from J, with 6 bases between.